The entry that follows covers one TCR beta chain sequence. Other nucleotide sequences in the sample specify the same CDR3. This sample is drawn from a study of shared clonotypes between healthy human individuals. Produced via immunoSEQ multiplex PCR; TCRdb's table is partial and in-frame only. Among approximately 940,000 clones, around 80% were seen once, and the ten largest hold approximately 1.5%. The CDR3 extends over 17 amino acids. Germline lookup yields CDR1 SGHRS and CDR2 YFSETQ. The V segment lost 0 bases and the J segment 5 bases; nucleotides outside the gene matches: 7. The chain is built from TRBV5-1 and TRBJ2-5, with 13 positions matching TRBD2. The source is a man between 18 and 35 years old in good health. Sequencing was done on a sample of memory CD4+ T cells sorted from blood. Subset given: CD45RA-negative fraction. The DNA for the CDR3 is TGCGCCAGCAGCTTGGCTACTAGCGGGGGGGCCCGTGAGACCCAGTACTTC. Translated, it gives CASSLATSGGARETQYF. The full variable domain, in which reference TRBV5-1 and TRBJ2-5 provide the parts outside the CDR3, is KAGVTQTPRYLIKTRGQQVTLSCSPISGHRSVSWYQQTPGQGLQFLFEYFSETQRNKGNFPGRFSGRQFSNSRSEMNVSTLELGDSALYLCASSLATSGGARETQYFGPGTRLLVL.